The present TCR beta chain was sequenced within a study of T cell changes during pregnancy in multiple sclerosis (dated by TCRdb to the late 2010s). Study-wide context: The study looked at changes in the T cell repertoire across pregnancy in women with multiple sclerosis.

The receptor library was made with the immunoSEQ multiplex PCR assay. Not all clones reach the TCRdb copy of this immuneACCESS table, which keeps in-frame sequences only. Checked studies attribute under half of the gap to unresolved V genes and leave the rest unexplained. Recorded for this sample are around 50,000 clones; almost 95% of them occurred a single time. The ten largest clonotypes hold approximately 0.62% of the sample. With regard to this clone: The clone's antigen remains unknown. No quality values exist for individual bases; no much larger clone is one base distant.

According to the germline V gene (reference sequence), CDR1 reads MNHEY and CDR2 reads SMNVEV. Germline trimming amounts to 6 bases on V and 6 bases on J, with 8 as the count of junction bases outside the gene matches. The CDR3 starts with the cysteine, ends with the phenylalanine, and has 15 residues. Just CDR3 DNA is preserved here, 45 bases in frame from base 1. Sequencing used CD4+ T cells from peripheral blood mononuclear cells, obtained in the third trimester of pregnancy. Recombination joined TRBV27 with TRBJ2-7; TRBD2 fits 13 bases in the junction. The receptor was isolated from a female donor with multiple sclerosis, enrolled in a pregnancy study. The nucleotide sequence is given as TGTGCCAGCAGACTACAACTAGCGGGAGGGACCGAGCAGTACTTC. This encodes CASRLQLAGGTEQYF.